This T cell receptor beta chain emerged from a study of blood T cell repertoires in COVID-19. This CDR3 region has 15 residues. The V gene lost 1 base and the J gene lost 3 bases, with 13 bases spanning the gap. From germline, CDR1 is SGHRS and CDR2 YFSETQ. Here immunoSEQ multiplex PCR was the method, and the copy in TCRdb shows in-frame clones only, minus some. The sample yields 110,000 or so clones, approximately 88% seen once. This TCR was sampled from a woman aged 35 to 49 with acute or convalescent COVID-19. The sample comprised peripheral blood. The J gene is TRBJ1-2, the V gene TRBV5-1; D remains unclear. CDR3: CASSLRSGDHYGYTF. CDR3 DNA: TGCGCCAGCAGCTTGAGAAGTGGAGACCACTATGGCTACACCTTC. The full variable domain, completed using reference TRBV5-1 and TRBJ1-2, is KAGVTQTPRYLIKTRGQQVTLSCSPISGHRSVSWYQQTPGQGLQFLFEYFSETQRNKGNFPGRFSGRQFSNSRSEMNVSTLELGDSALYLCASSLRSGDHYGYTFGSGTRLTVV.